A single sample is the source of the 5 T cell receptor beta chains below, sequenced in a study of identical twins. TCRdb reprocessed the 5' RACE reads with MiXCR, giving one entry per CDR3 protein. This table has roughly 1,500,000 distinct CDR3 sequences, under 35% appearing once. Sequencing was performed on cord blood. These receptor sequences come from a newborn girl in good health.

V usage is TRBV20-1 and J usage is TRBJ2-3, with 14 bases identical to TRBD2. Losses at the gene ends were 3 bases for V and 2 bases for J; bases not matched to a gene: 4. Germline V gene sequence: CDR1 DFQATT, CDR2 SNEGSKA (reference sequence). This CDR3 is built from 16 residues. The CDR3 here is CSARGLAGALTDTQYF. CDR3 in DNA: TGCAGTGCTAGGGGACTAGCGGGGGCACTCACAGATACGCAGTATTTT.

The rearrangement links TRBV7-9 to TRBJ2-3; 11 bases match TRBD2. Trimming cost V 3 bases and J 2 bases; bases outside gene matches: 1. Germline CDR1 reads SEHNR; CDR2 reads FQNEAQ (reference sequence). CDR3 length: 15 residues. Here the CDR3 DNA reads TGTGCCAGCAGCTTTAGCGGGGGGGACACAGATACGCAGTATTTT. It yields the protein CASSFSGGDTDTQYF. Complete variable domain (other parts from reference TRBV7-9 and TRBJ2-3): DTGVSQNPRHKITKRGQNVTFRCDPISEHNRLYWYRQTLGQGPEFLTYFQNEAQLEKSRLLSDRFSAERPKGSFSTLEIQRTEQGDSAMYLCASSFSGGDTDTQYFGPGTRLTVL.

This clonotype appeared a few times. The rearrangement links TRBV4-2 to TRBJ2-7, with a possible D match to TRBD1 (6 bases). V lost 0 bases, J lost 3 bases, and 18 bases lay in between. Germline CDR1 is LGHNA and CDR2 is YNFKEQ. CDR3 length: 17 residues. CDR3 sequence: CASSQDNRPGHNYEQYF. The CDR3 nucleotides read TGTGCCAGCAGCCAAGATAATCGCCCGGGACACAACTACGAGCAGTACTTC.

The chain joins TRBV20-1 to TRBJ1-5; D perhaps matches TRBD1 (6 bases). The germline V gene has CDR1 DFQATT and CDR2 SNEGSKA (reference sequence). Trimming left V 6 bases short and J 0 bases short, with 18 bases between. The CDR3 length is 16 residues. CDR3 coding DNA: TGCAGTGCCACGCCCAGGGGCTCTTATAGCAATCAGCCCCAGCATTTT. Translating gives CSATPRGSYSNQPQHF.

The V gene is TRBV20-1, the J gene TRBJ2-5; the D gene is possibly TRBD2 (6 bases). V lost 2 bases to trimming and J lost 11 bases, with 15 bases between them. CDR1 and CDR2 from the germline V gene are DFQATT and SNEGSKA (reference sequence). The CDR3 runs to 12 residues. CDR3 in DNA: TGCAGTGCTAGAAGGAACCGTGGGGGGCAGTACTTC. Translation: CSARRNRGGQYF.